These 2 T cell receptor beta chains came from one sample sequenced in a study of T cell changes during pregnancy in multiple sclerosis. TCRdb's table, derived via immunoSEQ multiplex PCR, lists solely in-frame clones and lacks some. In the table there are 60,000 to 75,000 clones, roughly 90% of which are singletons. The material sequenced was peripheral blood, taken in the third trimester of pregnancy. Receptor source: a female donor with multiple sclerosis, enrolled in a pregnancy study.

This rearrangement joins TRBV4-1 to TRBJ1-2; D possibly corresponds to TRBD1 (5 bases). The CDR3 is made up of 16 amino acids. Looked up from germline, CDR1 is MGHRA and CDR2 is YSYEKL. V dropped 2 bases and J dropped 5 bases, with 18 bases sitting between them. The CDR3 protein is CASSQSVSGRFYGYTF. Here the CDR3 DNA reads TGCGCCAGCAGCCAATCGGTGTCAGGGAGGTTTTATGGCTACACCTTC.

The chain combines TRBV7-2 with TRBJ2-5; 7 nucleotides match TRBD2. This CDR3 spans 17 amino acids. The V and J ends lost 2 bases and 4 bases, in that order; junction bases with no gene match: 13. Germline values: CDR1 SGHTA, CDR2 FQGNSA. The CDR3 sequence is CASSLRGSSGGPETQYF. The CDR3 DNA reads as TGTGCCAGCAGCTTAAGGGGTTCCTCGGGAGGTCCAGAGACCCAGTACTTC. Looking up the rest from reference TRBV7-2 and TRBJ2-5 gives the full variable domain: GAGVSQSPSNKVTEKGKDVELRCDPISGHTALYWYRQSLGQGLEFLIYFQGNSAPDKSGLPSDRFSAERTGGSVSTLTIQRTQQEDSAVYLCASSLRGSSGGPETQYFGPGTRLLVL.